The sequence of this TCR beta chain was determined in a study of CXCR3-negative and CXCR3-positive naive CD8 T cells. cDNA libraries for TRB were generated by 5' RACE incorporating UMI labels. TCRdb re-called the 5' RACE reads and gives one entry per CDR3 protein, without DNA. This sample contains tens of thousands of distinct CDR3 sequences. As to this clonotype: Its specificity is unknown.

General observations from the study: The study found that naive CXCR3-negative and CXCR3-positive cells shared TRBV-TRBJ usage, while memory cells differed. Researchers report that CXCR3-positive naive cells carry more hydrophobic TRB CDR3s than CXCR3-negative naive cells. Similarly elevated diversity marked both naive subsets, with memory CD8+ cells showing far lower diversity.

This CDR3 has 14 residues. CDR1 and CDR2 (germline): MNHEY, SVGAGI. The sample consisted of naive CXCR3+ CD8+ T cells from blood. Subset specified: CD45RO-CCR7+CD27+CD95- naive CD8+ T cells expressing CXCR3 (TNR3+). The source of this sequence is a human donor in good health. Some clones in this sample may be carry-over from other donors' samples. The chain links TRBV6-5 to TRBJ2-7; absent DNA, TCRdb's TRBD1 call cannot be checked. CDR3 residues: CASSYGGDIYEQYF.